This T cell receptor (beta chain) was observed in a study of blood T cell repertoires in COVID-19. For the study at large: Acute-phase and convalescent COVID-19 samples originated in the United States, Italy and Spain. PBMCs, B-cell-depleted T cells, or T cells were the source of the cDNA or gDNA that made up the material.

This CDR3 region has 14 residues. The V gene lost 6 bases and the J gene lost 2 bases, with 14 bases spanning the gap. CDR1 is SGHNT, CDR2 YENEEA, per germline. Sequencing was performed with immunoSEQ multiplex PCR; in TCRdb, only in-frame clones are kept and a portion is missing. The sample includes 250,000 to 300,000 clones, 75% to 95% seen only once; the top ten take roughly 1.1%. Clinical history reported by participants formed the basis on which cohorts were assigned. This sequence joins TRBV11-3 and TRBJ2-7, with a tentative D call TRBD1 (6 bases). The sequencing sample was made of PBMCs or T cells enriched from blood (not recorded which). This TCR came from a woman under 40 who had recovered from COVID-19. For the CDR3, the DNA is TGTGCCAGCAGAAAAGACGGACAGACCTACGAGCAGTACTTC. Translating gives CASRKDGQTYEQYF. The entire variable domain, with the rest obtained from reference TRBV11-3 and TRBJ2-7, is as follows: EAGVVQSPRYKIIEKKQPVAFWCNPISGHNTLYWYLQNLGQGPELLIRYENEEAVDDSQLPKDRFSAERLKGVDSTLKIQPAELGDSAVYLCASRKDGQTYEQYFGPGTRLTVT.